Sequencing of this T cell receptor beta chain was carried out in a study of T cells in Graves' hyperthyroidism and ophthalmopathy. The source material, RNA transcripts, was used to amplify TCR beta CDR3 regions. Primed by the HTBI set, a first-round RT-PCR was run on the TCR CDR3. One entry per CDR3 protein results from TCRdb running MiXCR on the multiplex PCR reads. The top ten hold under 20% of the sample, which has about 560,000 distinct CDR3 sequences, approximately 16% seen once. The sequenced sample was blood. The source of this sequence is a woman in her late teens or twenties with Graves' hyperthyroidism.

The chain's CDR3 is CASKDRVRGEQFF. The DNA for the CDR3 is TGTGCCAGCAAAGACAGGGTGAGGGGTGAGCAGTTCTTC. This chain uses TRBV6-2 or TRBV6-3 with TRBJ2-1, with 7 bases lining up with TRBD1. The CDR3 spans 13 residues. The V gene end was trimmed by 7 bases and the J gene end by 9 bases; junction bases not matched to a gene: 9. Looked up from germline, CDR1 is MNHEY and CDR2 is SVGEGT.